Listed here are 2 T cell receptor beta chains from one sample, sequenced in a study of human T cells and chemical hapten exposure. TCRdb reprocessed the RACE reads via MiXCR and lists one record per CDR3 protein. The repertoire includes about 360,000 distinct CDR3 sequences, approximately 6.9% of them detected once, and about 8% sits in the top ten. The time point here: patch test 1, 2 weeks after DPC sensitization. The treatment here: therapeutic diphenylcyclopropenone sensitization with weekly scalp DPC. The material sequenced was whole blood, taken in connection with sensitization to the hapten diphenylcyclopropenone (DPC). Receptors were obtained from a woman younger than 35 with alopecia areata. Some clones in this sample may be carry-over from other donors' samples.

This clonotype was recorded many times. V usage is TRBV18 and J usage is TRBJ2-1; no firm D call. The CDR3 totals 16 residues. Germline V lookup: CDR1 KGHSH, CDR2 LQKENI. The V and J ends lost 3 bases and 0 bases respectively, with 12 bases between them. The CDR3 DNA reads as TGTGCCAGCTCACCGACCCTAGGCACCTCCTACAATGAGCAGTTCTTC. Residues: CASSPTLGTSYNEQFF.

In this sample, this clonotype turned up many times. The genes are TRBV28 and TRBJ2-7; D is uncertain. The germline CDR1 and CDR2 sequences are MDHEN and SYDVKM. The CDR3 totals 11 residues. The ends were cut back, 5 bases at V and 3 bases at J, with 5 bases in the middle. As DNA, the CDR3 is TGTGCCAGCAGTCAACTCTACGAGCAGTACTTC. It is translated as CASSQLYEQYF.